The source of this T cell receptor beta chain is a study of blood T cells in healthy people across ages. Points from the study as a whole: PBMC samples, being unsorted, prevented any conclusive comparison of naive and antigen-experienced cells. Older age went with lower TCR beta diversity per million T cells, in a roughly linear way. Both higher diversity and more naive CD4+ cells marked long-lived donors when set against aged donors.

The CDR3 totals 16 residues. Per the germline V gene, CDR1 is MGHRA and CDR2 is YSYEKL. Trimming cost V 0 bases and J 0 bases, with 10 bases left between them. Using a J-beta primer mix together with a sample-barcoded 5' primer, a second PCR was run for roughly 6 to 12 cycles. TCRdb re-called the 5' RACE reads through MiXCR, storing one row per CDR3 protein. The sample contains about 2 million distinct CDR3 sequences, around 50% of which appear only once. Notes on this clonotype: Its antigen remains unidentified.

Sequenced sample: blood. The TCR sequence derives from a middle-aged woman in good health. The chain recombines TRBV4-1 with TRBJ2-3; no reliable D call. The CDR3 sequence: CASSQEAQPSTDTQYF. The CDR3 DNA reads as TGCGCCAGCAGCCAAGAGGCCCAGCCGAGCACAGATACGCAGTATTTT.